This T cell receptor (beta chain) was found in a study of blood T cell repertoires in COVID-19. Per the original data handling: Cell counts per sample came from amplifying reference gene primers. Generated by immunoSEQ multiplex PCR, the TCRdb table keeps only in-frame clones and is missing some. V, J and clone size were drawn from that table, and D and trimming were deduced from the DNA. The sample carries more than 250,000 clones, about four fifths recorded once. It was within 2 weeks before study entry that exposed participants met a COVID-19 case. This TCR came from a man aged 35 to 55 who had been exposed to COVID-19. What was sequenced was PBMCs or T cells enriched from blood (not recorded which).

CDR3 nucleotide sequence: TGTGCCACGGGGGGACCCACCGGCTACGAGCAGTACTTC. Its translation: CATGGPTGYEQYF. V gene TRBV24-1 combines with J gene TRBJ2-7; possible D gene TRBD2, 6 bases. Germline V gene lookup returns CDR1 KGHDR and CDR2 SFDVKD. The ends were cut back, 10 bases at V and 3 bases at J, with 15 bases in the middle. This CDR3 spans 13 amino acids.